Listed below are T cell receptor beta chains from one sample, sequenced in a study of T cell responses to AZD1222 COVID-19 vaccine. Assay used: immunoSEQ multiplex PCR; TCRdb lists only in-frame clones, some missing. The sample lists some 130,000 clones; about 85% were seen once. Specimen: peripheral blood, collected on day 0 of AZD1222 vaccination. The origin of the receptors is an adult in good health. Both conserved end residues are part of each CDR3. Each record gives: D gene, V gene, J gene, clone size, CDR3 protein, CDR3 DNA. D genes are given only for firm matches. Some rows have no size entry. The others give once, few or many, or a class for an expanded clone.

D gene: .; V gene: TRBV5-5; J gene: TRBJ2-1; clone size: .; CDR3 protein: CASTIPPTGNNEQFF; CDR3 DNA: TGTGCCAGCACCATTCCCCCGACAGGAAACAATGAGCAGTTCTTC
D gene: TRBD2; V gene: TRBV28; J gene: TRBJ2-7; clone size: .; CDR3 protein: CASSLSGGEQYF; CDR3 DNA: TGTGCCAGCAGTTTATCGGGGGGAGAGCAGTACTTC
D gene: TRBD1; V gene: TRBV6-5; J gene: TRBJ2-3; clone size: .; CDR3 protein: CASSRQGPSTDTQYF; CDR3 DNA: TGTGCCAGCAGTCGACAGGGGCCTAGCACAGATACGCAGTATTTT
D gene: .; V gene: TRBV24-1; J gene: TRBJ1-1; clone size: .; CDR3 protein: CATMKGGEVLMYSEAFF; CDR3 DNA: TGTGCCACCATGAAGGGAGGAGAGGTTTTGATGTATTCTGAAGCTTTCTTT
D gene: .; V gene: TRBV5-6; J gene: TRBJ1-3; clone size: .; CDR3 protein: CASSLRGPGNTIYF; CDR3 DNA: TGTGCCAGCAGCCTGCGAGGACCGGGAAACACCATATATTTT
D gene: .; V gene: TRBV11-3; J gene: TRBJ1-6; clone size: once; CDR3 protein: CASSLDRRRWDTSPLHF; CDR3 DNA: TGTGCCAGCAGCTTAGATAGGAGACGCTGGGACACTTCACCCCTCCACTTT
D gene: TRBD1; V gene: TRBV5-8; J gene: TRBJ2-3; clone size: .; CDR3 protein: CASSLRDRVTDTQYF; CDR3 DNA: TGTGCCAGCAGCCTCCGGGACAGGGTCACAGATACGCAGTATTTT
D gene: TRBD2; V gene: TRBV10-2; J gene: TRBJ2-1; clone size: .; CDR3 protein: CASSELAGGYEQFF; CDR3 DNA: TGCGCCAGCAGTGAGCTAGCGGGGGGATATGAGCAGTTCTTC
D gene: .; V gene: TRBV30; J gene: TRBJ1-3; clone size: .; CDR3 protein: CAWSGRESGNTIYF; CDR3 DNA: TGTGCCTGGAGCGGCAGGGAGTCTGGAAACACCATATATTTT
D gene: .; V gene: TRBV7-2; J gene: TRBJ2-1; clone size: .; CDR3 protein: CASSLMQGGNNEQFF; CDR3 DNA: TGTGCCAGCAGCCTAATGCAAGGCGGGAACAATGAGCAGTTCTTC
D gene: .; V gene: TRBV2; J gene: TRBJ1-6; clone size: few; CDR3 protein: CASRDGDSSYNSPLHF; CDR3 DNA: TGTGCCAGCAGGGACGGAGATAGCTCCTATAATTCACCCCTCCACTTT
D gene: TRBD2; V gene: TRBV2; J gene: TRBJ2-5; clone size: .; CDR3 protein: CASSLGLAGGQETQYF; CDR3 DNA: TGTGCCAGCAGTTTAGGACTAGCGGGGGGTCAAGAGACCCAGTACTTC
D gene: TRBD1; V gene: TRBV25-1; J gene: TRBJ1-5; clone size: .; CDR3 protein: CASSTGDSNQPQHF; CDR3 DNA: TGTGCCAGCTCAACAGGGGACAGCAATCAGCCCCAGCATTTT
D gene: .; V gene: TRBV5-1; J gene: TRBJ1-6; clone size: .; CDR3 protein: CASTRGRDNSPLHF; CDR3 DNA: TGCGCCAGCACCCGGGGCAGGGATAATTCACCCCTCCACTTT
D gene: .; V gene: TRBV10-3; J gene: TRBJ2-1; clone size: .; CDR3 protein: CAIGRPGEQFF; CDR3 DNA: TGTGCCATCGGCCGCCCGGGGGAGCAGTTCTTC